This T cell receptor (beta chain) was recorded in a study of cytomegalovirus exposure and HLA in healthy donors. This CDR3 region has 15 residues. J was trimmed by 10 bases and V by 5 bases; bases with no gene match: 14. Germline values: CDR1 MNHEY, CDR2 SMNVEV (reference sequence). Only in-frame clones appear in the TCRdb table, and some are missing; sequencing was by immunoSEQ multiplex PCR. The repertoire consists of some 140,000 clones, with roughly 84% occurring once and the leading ten covering approximately 2%. Material: PBMCs. This receptor was taken from a human donor in good health. The chain recombines TRBV27 with TRBJ2-1; TRBD1 aligns across 7 bases. The CDR3: CASSPHTTGRIEQFF. Written as DNA, the CDR3 is TGTGCCAGCAGTCCACACACGACAGGGAGAATCGAGCAGTTCTTC.